The clone carrying this T cell receptor (beta chain) has only a few counts. The antigen is unknown. This entry comes from a study of yellow fever vaccine responses in identical twins. Overall study results and limits: After vaccination, twins' T cell response reportedly seemed partly convergent, partly personalized.

Deletions cut 8 bases from V and 6 bases from J, with 19 bases between. This CDR3 comprises 14 residues. Germline loops: CDR1 SNHLY, CDR2 FYNNEI. TCRdb called the RT-PCR reads again in MiXCR, with one record for every CDR3 protein. The sample includes approximately 32,000 distinct CDR3 sequences, about 63% of them seen just once. This chain uses TRBV2 with TRBJ1-2; D not certain. Source: T cells from blood (PBMCs), unsorted or a sorted subset (not recorded which), taken before or after yellow fever vaccination (not recorded which). The sequence derives from a woman between 18 and 30 years old who received the yellow fever vaccine. The CDR3 sequence is CASSWTDDVHGYTF. CDR3 DNA sequence: TGTGCCAGCTCCTGGACGGATGATGTTCATGGCTACACCTTC. The whole variable domain, filled in from reference TRBV2 and TRBJ1-2, reads EPEVTQTPSHQVTQMGQEVILRCVPISNHLYFYWYRQILGQKVEFLVSFYNNEISEKSEIFDDQFSVERPDGSNFTLKIRSTKLEDSAMYFCASSWTDDVHGYTFGSGTRLTVV.